Shown below are 16 T cell receptor beta chains from a single sample sequenced in a study of blood T cell repertoires in COVID-19. The repertoire was sequenced with immunoSEQ multiplex PCR; TCRdb's copy has only in-frame clones and lacks some. The top ten clones hold about 8% of a sample with approximately 500,000 clones, about 88% of them seen once. Sequencing used peripheral blood. Receptor source: a woman between 50 and 59 years old with COVID-19, enrolled during active disease.

This chain connects TRBV21-1 to TRBJ2-4; TRBD2 is the table's D call, not checked against the DNA. TRBV21-1 is assigned pseudogene status. This CDR3 is built from 15 residues. In nucleotides, the CDR3 is TGTGCCAGCAGCGTAGCGGGGGAAGGCAAAAACATTCAGTACTTC. As protein: CASSVAGEGKNIQYF.

The chain has TRBV18 and TRBJ2-1, with 9 bases identical to TRBD1. The length of the CDR3 is 18 residues. CDR1 KGHSH and CDR2 LQKENI come from the germline V gene. J gave up 0 bases and V 2 bases, and 8 bases lay outside the gene matches. The CDR3 nucleotides are TGTGCCAGCTCACCAACAGGGGGCATCCTTAGCTCCTACAATGAGCAGTTCTTC. Its translation: CASSPTGGILSSYNEQFF.

The J gene is TRBJ2-2, the V gene TRBV12-3 or TRBV12-4, with D maybe TRBD2 (5 bases). CDR3 length: 12 amino acids. Deletions cut 6 bases from V and 9 bases from J, with 11 bases between. CDR3 nucleotide sequence: TGTGCCAGCAGCCCGACGGGGAGGGAGCTGTTTTTT. It codes for CASSPTGRELFF.

This sequence joins TRBV7-9 and TRBJ1-2, with TRBD1 matching 10 bases. The V gene end was trimmed by 3 bases and the J gene end by 7 bases; junction bases not matched to a gene: 17. Germline CDR1 reads SEHNR; CDR2 reads FQNEAQ (reference sequence). The CDR3 sequence is 18 residues long. The DNA for the CDR3 is TGTGCCAGCAGCTTCCCCTCCGGGACAGGGGACGCCTCCGGTGGCTACACCTTC. Protein product: CASSFPSGTGDASGGYTF.

The table lists this clone with a count of one. Written as DNA, the CDR3 is TGTGCCAGCAGACCTCGAGGGGACAGGGGGCAGGACACTGAAGCTTTCTTT. Its protein product is CASRPRGDRGQDTEAFF. This rearrangement joins TRBV5-4 to TRBJ1-1; 12 nucleotides line up with TRBD1. The CDR3 has 17 amino acids. Per germline, CDR1 SGHNT and CDR2 YYREEE (reference sequence). The V segment lost 5 bases and the J segment 3 bases; nucleotides outside the gene matches: 11. The variable domain in full, completed from reference TRBV5-4 and TRBJ1-1, reads ETGVTQSPTHLIKTRGQQVTLRCSSQSGHNTVSWYQQALGQGPQFIFQYYREEENGRGNFPPRFSGLQFPNYSSELNVNALELDDSALYLCASRPRGDRGQDTEAFFGQGTRLTVV.

The chain employs TRBV27 and TRBJ2-3; perhaps TRBD1 as D (6 bases). Deletions cut 6 bases from V and 4 bases from J, with 23 bases between. Germline CDR1 reads MNHEY; CDR2 reads SMNVEV (reference sequence). The CDR3 is 17 amino acids. The CDR3: CASSNLVTGYRADTQYF. CDR3 bases: TGTGCCAGCAGCAACCTCGTTACAGGGTATAGGGCAGATACGCAGTATTTT.

The chain employs TRBV27 and TRBJ2-7; 7 bases align to TRBD1. The CDR3 has 15 residues. Germline values: CDR1 MNHEY, CDR2 SMNVEV (reference sequence). J lost 5 bases, V lost 1 base, and 8 bases had no gene match. The CDR3 bases are TGTGCCAGCAGTTTATATGGCAGGGGGATCGACGAGCAGTACTTC. Translating gives CASSLYGRGIDEQYF.

The chain recombines TRBV5-5 with TRBJ2-1; D remains ambiguous. This CDR3 comprises 15 residues. Germline loops: CDR1 SGHKS, CDR2 YYEKEE (reference sequence). V was trimmed by 4 bases and J by 8 bases, leaving 19 bases between them. CDR3 in DNA: TGTGCCAGCAGCCCTAGAAAAATGGTGTCCGATGAGCAGTTCTTC. It is translated as CASSPRKMVSDEQFF.

This chain joins TRBV7-2 and TRBJ1-5; D is perhaps TRBD1 (5 bases). The CDR3 spans 16 residues. Germline CDR1 SGHTA, CDR2 FQGNSA. V lost 3 bases and J lost 3, with 15 bases in between. DNA for the CDR3: TGTGCCAGCAGCTTGTCACAGGAAGGGGACAATCAGCCCCAGCATTTT. The encoded protein is CASSLSQEGDNQPQHF.

V and J are TRBV21-1 and TRBJ2-2; the D segment call TRBD1 is taken from the table without a DNA check. TRBV21-1 is described as a pseudogene. The CDR3 is 16 amino acids. The CDR3 spells CASSKGGQLDTGELFF. CDR3 coding DNA: TGTGCCAGCAGCAAAGGGGGGCAGCTCGACACCGGGGAGCTGTTTTTT.

This chain uses TRBV19 with TRBJ2-1; 9 positions match TRBD1. In germline, CDR1 is LNHDA, CDR2 SQIVND (reference sequence). With 5 bases clipped from V and 3 bases from J, the junction kept 8 bases outside the gene matches. This CDR3 contains 16 residues. CDR3 region: CASSVPGDRVYNEQFF. The DNA for the CDR3 is TGTGCCAGTAGTGTCCCTGGGGACAGGGTCTACAATGAGCAGTTCTTC.

This chain links TRBV11-2 with TRBJ2-5; 10 bases line up with TRBD2. J lost 5 bases, V lost 5 bases, and 11 bases had no gene match. Germline V gene data show CDR1 as SGHAT and CDR2 as FQNNGV. The CDR3 runs to 16 residues. This chain's CDR3 is CASSGLPTAGGETQYF. The CDR3 nucleotides read TGTGCCAGCAGCGGCCTCCCGACAGCGGGAGGGGAGACCCAGTACTTC.

This chain uses TRBV6-1 with TRBJ2-3, with D perhaps matching TRBD2 (7 bases). Between the trimmed V and J ends, which lost 3 bases and 2 bases, there was a span of 18 bases. Germline V CDR1 and CDR2: MNHNS, SASEGT. The CDR3 has 17 residues. CDR3 in amino acids: CASSDGRGPGNTDTQYF. Written as DNA, the CDR3 is TGTGCCAGCAGTGACGGGCGGGGGCCCGGTAACACAGATACGCAGTATTTT.

The chain uses TRBV19 and TRBJ2-7; 9 bases map to TRBD1. V lost 1 base, J lost 5 bases, and 15 bases stayed unmatched. Germline loops: CDR1 LNHDA, CDR2 SQIVND (reference sequence). This CDR3 region has 18 residues. CDR3 residues: CASSIAGGTGGLRDEQYF. The CDR3 coding sequence is TGTGCCAGTAGTATAGCGGGAGGAACAGGGGGCCTTCGGGACGAGCAGTACTTC.

In DNA form, the CDR3 reads TGTGCCAGTTCACTTGCCCCGACAGATGCTAACTATGGCTACACCTTC. This translates into CASSLAPTDANYGYTF. The V gene is TRBV5-6, the J gene TRBJ1-2, with a possible D match to TRBD1 (5 bases). Germline V gene data show CDR1 as SGHDT and CDR2 as YYEEEE. V lost 8 bases, J lost 0 bases, and 20 bases lay in between. The CDR3 is made up of 16 amino acids. Based on the CDR3 plus reference TRBV5-6 and TRBJ1-2, the full variable domain is DAGVTQSPTHLIKTRGQQVTLRCSPKSGHDTVSWYQQALGQGPQFIFQYYEEEERQRGNFPDRFSGHQFPNYSSELNVNALLLGDSALYLCASSLAPTDANYGYTFGSGTRLTVV.

This sequence joins TRBV3-1 (or the pseudogene TRBV3-2) and TRBJ2-7; 9 nucleotides line up with TRBD1. CDR1 is LGHDT, CDR2 YNNKEL, per germline (reference sequence). V shed 3 bases, J shed 4 bases, and the junction held 4 bases outside the gene matches. The CDR3 has 14 amino acids. CDR3 DNA sequence: TGTGCCAGCAGCCAGGGGACAGGGAAATACGAGCAGTACTTC. Translating gives CASSQGTGKYEQYF.